The table lists the clone carrying this T cell receptor (beta chain) with a few counts. The treatment was: oral pan-JAK inhibitor, 5-10 mg twice daily. The data stem from a study of CD8+ T cells in alopecia areata. Across the whole study: Treated individuals took tofacitinib by mouth, 5 to 10 mg twice daily.

The sequencing template was cDNA reverse transcribed from extracted RNA. The assay was immunoSEQ multiplex PCR, and TCRdb's table has in-frame clones only and misses some. Of approximately 65,000 clones detected, about half appear once; the ten largest clones hold around 21%. Germline loops: CDR1 GTSNPN, CDR2 SVGIG (reference sequence). This CDR3 contains 13 residues. The V gene lost 2 bases and the J gene lost 6 bases, with 11 bases spanning the gap. The sequence was collected from a human donor with alopecia areata. The sample in question was CD8+ T cells sorted from blood, obtained at approximately week 39, from a patient treated with tofacitinib. The genes are TRBV30 and TRBJ2-1, with a weak D call TRBD2 (6 bases). The CDR3 loop reads CAWSSRESNEQFF. CDR3 sequence (DNA): TGTGCCTGGAGTTCTCGGGAGAGCAATGAGCAGTTCTTC.